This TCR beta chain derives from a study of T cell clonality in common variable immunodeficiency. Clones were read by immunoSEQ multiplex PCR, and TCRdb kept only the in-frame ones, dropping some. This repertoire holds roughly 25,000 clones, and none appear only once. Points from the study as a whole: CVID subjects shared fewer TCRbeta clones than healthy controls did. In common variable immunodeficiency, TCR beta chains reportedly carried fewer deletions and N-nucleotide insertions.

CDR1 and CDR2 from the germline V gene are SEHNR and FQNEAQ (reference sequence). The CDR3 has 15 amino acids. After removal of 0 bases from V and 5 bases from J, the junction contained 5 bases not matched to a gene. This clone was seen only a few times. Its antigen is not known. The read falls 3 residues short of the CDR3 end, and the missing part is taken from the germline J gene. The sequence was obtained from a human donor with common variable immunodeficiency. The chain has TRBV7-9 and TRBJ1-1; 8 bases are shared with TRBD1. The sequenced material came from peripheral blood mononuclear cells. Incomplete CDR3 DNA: TGTGCCAGCAGCTTAGCCAGGGGGCGGGAAACTGAA. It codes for CASSLARGRETE. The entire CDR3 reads CASSLARGRETEAFF.